This T cell receptor beta chain was recorded in a study of identical twins. Overall study findings and caveats: Beta out-of-frame sequences showed weaker excess twin sharing. Cord blood beta clonotypes present at high abundance carried fewer insertions; no such pattern appeared in memory repertoires. Zero-insertion analyses were open to partial confounding by invariant MAIT and iNKT cells.

Each CDR3 protein is one row after TCRdb ran MiXCR on the 5' RACE reads. The table includes under 350,000 distinct CDR3 sequences, roughly 9% detected once. In its sample, this clonotype was seen many times. Its antigen is currently unknown. Germline trimming cut 6 bases from V and 5 bases from J; bases unmatched to any gene: 10. This CDR3 is built from 14 residues. CDR1 MDHEN and CDR2 SYDVKM come from the germline V gene. This same sample was also taken into another study, of yellow fever vaccine responses in identical twins.

This chain connects TRBV28 to TRBJ2-7; 7 bases are shared with TRBD1. Sequencing input: CD8+ T cells sorted from blood. The clonotype was recovered from a woman under 30 in good health. In nucleotides, the CDR3 is TGTGCCAGCAGAGACTCGGGACAGTCCCACGAGCAGTACTTC. This sequence encodes CASRDSGQSHEQYF. Together with reference TRBV28 and TRBJ2-7, the CDR3 gives the full variable domain: DVKVTQSSRYLVKRTGEKVFLECVQDMDHENMFWYRQDPGLGLRLIYFSYDVKMKEKGDIPEGYSVSREKKERFSLILESASTNQTSMYLCASRDSGQSHEQYFGPGTRLTVT.